The rows below give T cell receptor beta chains drawn from one sample of a study of T cell repertoires in cytomegalovirus infection. Each CDR3 protein gets one entry after TCRdb re-called the reads with MiXCR. Here the sample spans about 530,000 distinct CDR3 sequences, 26% being singletons. Input material: PBMCs. These receptors came from a human donor in good health (CMV status not recorded). Some clones in this sample may be carry-over from other donors' samples. Both conserved end residues are part of each CDR3. The order of the fields is V gene, J gene, CDR3 length, clone size, D gene, CDR3 protein, CDR3 DNA. The D gene is left open where the match is weak. Clone size appears in some rows only: once, few, many, or a class for an expanded clone.

TRBV5-4	TRBJ2-3	17	few	TRBD2	CASSPDLLASSTDTQYF	TGTGCCAGCAGCCCAGACCTACTAGCGTCTAGCACAGATACGCAGTATTTT
TRBV7-6	TRBJ1-1	16	many	-	CASSLLKTPEGTEAFF	TGTGCCAGCAGCTTATTAAAAACCCCAGAGGGCACTGAAGCTTTCTTT
TRBV7-2	TRBJ2-1	11	many	-	CASSLGHEQFF	TGTGCCAGCAGCTTAGGACATGAGCAGTTCTTC
TRBV20-1	TRBJ1-1	14	once	TRBD1	CSATGQGKTAEAFF	TGCAGTGCGACCGGACAGGGGAAAACGGCTGAAGCTTTCTTT
TRBV28	TRBJ2-1	15	-	-	CASSSYGYSYNEQFF	TGTGCCAGCAGCTCCTATGGGTACTCCTACAATGAGCAGTTCTTC
TRBV7-9	TRBJ1-5	18	few	-	CASSLARRGENVNQPQHF	TGTGCCAGCAGCTTAGCCCGGAGAGGGGAAAACGTCAATCAGCCCCAGCATTTT
TRBV27	TRBJ1-2	14	many	-	CASSLNRDDVGYTF	TGTGCCAGCAGTCTTAACAGGGACGATGTGGGCTACACCTTC
TRBV7-9	TRBJ2-7	12	-	TRBD2	CASSSGLAGPNF	TGTGCCAGCAGCTCAGGACTAGCGGGACCCAACTTC
TRBV6-1	TRBJ2-1	15	-	-	CASSPGDLGGNEQFF	TGTGCCAGCAGTCCAGGGGACCTTGGGGGCAATGAGCAGTTCTTC
TRBV7-2	TRBJ2-1	15	many	-	CASSFDLSSYNEQFF	TGTGCCAGCAGCTTTGACTTGAGCTCCTACAATGAGCAGTTCTTC
TRBV24-1	TRBJ2-3	13	few	TRBD2	CATSTSGGDTQYF	TGTGCCACCAGCACTAGCGGCGGGGATACGCAGTATTTT
TRBV28	TRBJ1-1	16	-	-	CASSPGGGGAGTEAFF	TGTGCCAGCAGCCCCGGAGGGGGGGGCGCGGGCACTGAAGCTTTCTTT
TRBV7-2	TRBJ2-7	14	many	-	CASSSVFSFDEQYF	TGTGCCAGCAGCTCAGTCTTTAGTTTCGACGAGCAGTACTTC
TRBV19	TRBJ2-2	13	few	-	CASSQWNTGELFF	TGTGCCAGTAGTCAATGGAACACCGGGGAGCTGTTTTTT
TRBV7-2	TRBJ2-7	14	many	TRBD2	CASSRSGATYEQYF	TGTGCCAGCAGCCGTAGCGGGGCCACCTACGAGCAGTACTTC
TRBV7-9	TRBJ1-1	16	many	-	CASSTDARLGDTEAFF	TGTGCCAGCAGCACCGATGCTCGGTTGGGGGACACTGAAGCTTTCTTT
TRBV7-9	TRBJ2-2	15	-	TRBD1	CASSLVNRGPGELFF	TGTGCCAGCAGCTTGGTCAACAGGGGTCCCGGGGAGCTGTTTTTT
TRBV11-3	TRBJ2-5	15	-	-	CASSLSQRNQETQYF	TGTGCCAGCAGCTTATCCCAGCGAAACCAAGAGACCCAGTACTTC
TRBV12-3/TRBV12-4	TRBJ2-1	15	-	TRBD2	CASSGPAGGGNEQFF	TGTGCCAGCAGTGGCCCGGCGGGAGGGGGGAATGAGCAGTTCTTC
TRBV20-1	TRBJ2-7	14	-	-	CSASRDEASYEQYF	TGCAGTGCAAGCCGGGACGAAGCCTCCTACGAGCAGTACTTC
TRBV19	TRBJ1-4	15	few	TRBD1	CASSQPGQANEKLFF	TGTGCCAGTAGTCAACCGGGACAGGCTAATGAAAAACTGTTTTTT
TRBV27	TRBJ2-5	17	-	TRBD2	CASSLSPLAGYQETQYF	TGTGCCAGCAGTTTATCGCCACTAGCGGGTTACCAAGAGACCCAGTACTTC
TRBV10-1	TRBJ1-4	13	-	-	CASSENPSEKLFF	TGCGCCAGCAGTGAGAATCCTTCTGAAAAACTGTTTTTT
TRBV7-6	TRBJ2-5	20	many	TRBD2	CASSKAYAGTSGSKQETQYF	TGTGCCAGCAGCAAAGCATACGCCGGGACTAGCGGAAGCAAGCAAGAGACCCAGTACTTC
TRBV12-3/TRBV12-4	TRBJ1-2	13	-	-	CASSFGRRYGYTF	TGTGCCAGCAGTTTTGGACGGCGGTATGGCTACACCTTC
TRBV29-1	TRBJ1-5	13	few	-	CSVETDRSQPQHF	TGCAGCGTTGAAACCGATAGGAGTCAGCCCCAGCATTTT
TRBV18	TRBJ2-7	16	once	TRBD2	CASSPPGAGGSNEQYF	TGTGCCAGCTCACCACCCGGAGCGGGAGGATCCAACGAGCAGTACTTC
TRBV4-3	TRBJ1-1	14	-	-	CASSQEDGPTEAFF	TGCGCCAGCAGCCAAGAGGACGGTCCCACTGAAGCTTTCTTT
TRBV7-2	TRBJ2-1	13	many	TRBD2	CASSLLAVNEQFF	TGTGCCAGCAGCTTACTAGCGGTCAATGAGCAGTTCTTC
TRBV19	TRBJ2-7	15	-	TRBD1	CASSMLTGGDYEQYF	TGTGCCAGTAGTATGCTGACAGGGGGGGACTACGAGCAGTACTTC
TRBV24-1	TRBJ2-1	16	-	-	CATSDFRGTNYNEQFF	TGTGCCACCAGTGATTTTCGGGGGACCAATTACAATGAGCAGTTCTTC
TRBV7-2	TRBJ2-7	15	many	TRBD2	CASSLGLAGLYEQYF	TGTGCCAGCAGCCTGGGACTAGCGGGCCTCTACGAGCAGTACTTC
TRBV11-2	TRBJ1-5	13	few	-	CASSPHYRDRPHF	TGTGCCAGCAGCCCCCACTACAGGGACCGTCCGCATTTT
TRBV7-9	TRBJ1-5	19	many	TRBD1	CASSSRTGSRDSVVQPQHF	TGTGCCAGCAGCTCCCGGACAGGCTCCAGGGACTCAGTCGTTCAGCCCCAGCATTTT
TRBV10-3	TRBJ1-4	18	few	TRBD1	CAISESGTGQGGNEKLFF	TGTGCCATCAGTGAATCCGGGACAGGGCAAGGAGGGAATGAAAAACTGTTTTTT
TRBV7-6	TRBJ2-5	14	few	-	CASSPVNTEETQYF	TGTGCCAGCAGCCCCGTTAATACGGAAGAGACCCAGTACTTC
TRBV3-1	TRBJ2-5	15	-	TRBD1	CASSQGVTGPETQYF	TGTGCCAGCAGCCAAGGCGTGACAGGGCCAGAGACCCAGTACTTC
TRBV7-2	TRBJ1-6	15	-	TRBD1	CASSTPGTVNSPLHF	TGTGCCAGCAGCACACCCGGGACAGTAAATTCACCCCTCCACTTT
TRBV7-9	TRBJ2-7	12	few	-	CARRVRYHEQYF	TGTGCCAGACGGGTCAGATATCACGAGCAGTACTTC
TRBV7-8	TRBJ2-3	15	few	TRBD2	CASGPRLADTDTQYF	TGTGCCAGCGGACCCCGACTAGCGGACACAGATACGCAGTATTTT
TRBV6-8	TRBJ2-1	15	-	-	CASNPSSEDYNEQFF	TGTGCCAGCAATCCGTCTAGCGAAGACTACAATGAGCAGTTCTTC
TRBV6-5	TRBJ1-5	17	-	-	CASRQNPGAGGNQPQHF	TGTGCCAGCAGACAGAATCCCGGGGCAGGGGGCAATCAGCCCCAGCATTTT
TRBV10-3	TRBJ1-2	15	many	TRBD1	CAISDQGQGGYGYTF	TGTGCCATCAGTGACCAAGGACAGGGAGGATACGGCTACACCTTC
TRBV7-2	TRBJ1-2	14	many	-	CASSLRGAGYGYTF	TGTGCCAGCAGCTTACGGGGGGCGGGCTATGGCTACACCTTC
TRBV7-2	TRBJ2-5	14	many	TRBD2	CASSTGLAGETQYF	TGTGCCAGCAGCACCGGACTAGCTGGGGAGACCCAGTACTTC
TRBV19	TRBJ2-1	14	few	TRBD2	CASYSGRNRNEQFF	TGTGCCAGTTATAGCGGGAGAAATAGGAATGAGCAGTTCTTC